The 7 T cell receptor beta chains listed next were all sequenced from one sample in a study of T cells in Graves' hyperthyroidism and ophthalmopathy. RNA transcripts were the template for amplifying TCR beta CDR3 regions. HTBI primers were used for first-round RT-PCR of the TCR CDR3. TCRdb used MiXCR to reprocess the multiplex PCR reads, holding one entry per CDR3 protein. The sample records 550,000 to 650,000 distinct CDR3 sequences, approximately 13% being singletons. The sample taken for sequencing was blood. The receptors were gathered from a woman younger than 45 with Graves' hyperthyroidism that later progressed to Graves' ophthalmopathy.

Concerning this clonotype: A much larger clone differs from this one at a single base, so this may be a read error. For the CDR3, the DNA is TGCAGTGCTAAAGCCGGGGAGGGAACTGGAAACACCATATATTTT. Translation gives CSAKAGEGTGNTIYF. The genes are TRBV20-1 and TRBJ1-3; the D is unclear. V was pared by 4 bases and J by 2 bases, with 15 bases between. CDR3 length: 15 residues. Looked up from germline, CDR1 is DFQATT and CDR2 is SNEGSKA (reference sequence).

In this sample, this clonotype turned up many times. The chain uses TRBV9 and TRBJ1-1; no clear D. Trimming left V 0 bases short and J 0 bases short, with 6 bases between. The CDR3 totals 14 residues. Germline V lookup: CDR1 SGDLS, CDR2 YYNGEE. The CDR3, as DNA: TGTGCCAGCAGCGTAGCCAGCATGAACACTGAAGCTTTCTTT. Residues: CASSVASMNTEAFF.

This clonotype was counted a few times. The CDR3 sequence: CASSQTVAPESYNEQFF. The CDR3 DNA sequence: TGTGCCAGCAGCCAAACGGTAGCCCCCGAATCCTACAATGAGCAGTTCTTC. The chain uses TRBV4-2 and TRBJ2-1; D unclear. The CDR3 consists of 17 residues. The ends were cut back, 2 bases at V and 1 base at J, with 15 bases in the middle. The germline CDR1 and CDR2 sequences are LGHNA and YNFKEQ.

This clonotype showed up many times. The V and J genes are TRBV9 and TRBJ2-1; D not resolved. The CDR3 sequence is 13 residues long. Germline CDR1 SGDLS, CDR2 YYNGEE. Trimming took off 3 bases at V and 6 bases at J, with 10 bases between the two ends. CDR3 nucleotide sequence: TGTGCCAGCAGCGCCAACTTAGTCAATGAGCAGTTCTTC. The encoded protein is CASSANLVNEQFF.

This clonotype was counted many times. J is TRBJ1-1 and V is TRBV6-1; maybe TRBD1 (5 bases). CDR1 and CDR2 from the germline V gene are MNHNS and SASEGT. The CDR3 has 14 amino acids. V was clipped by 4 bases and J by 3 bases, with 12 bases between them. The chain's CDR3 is CASSALRGDTEAFF. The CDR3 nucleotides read TGTGCCAGCAGTGCCCTAAGAGGGGACACTGAAGCTTTCTTT.

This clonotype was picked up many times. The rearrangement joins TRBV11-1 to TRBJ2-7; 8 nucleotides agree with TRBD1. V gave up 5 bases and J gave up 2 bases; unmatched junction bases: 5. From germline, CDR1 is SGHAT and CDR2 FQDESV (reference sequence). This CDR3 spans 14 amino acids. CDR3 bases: TGTGCCAGCAGCCCCGGGACAGGCCCCTACGAGCAGTACTTC. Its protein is CASSPGTGPYEQYF.

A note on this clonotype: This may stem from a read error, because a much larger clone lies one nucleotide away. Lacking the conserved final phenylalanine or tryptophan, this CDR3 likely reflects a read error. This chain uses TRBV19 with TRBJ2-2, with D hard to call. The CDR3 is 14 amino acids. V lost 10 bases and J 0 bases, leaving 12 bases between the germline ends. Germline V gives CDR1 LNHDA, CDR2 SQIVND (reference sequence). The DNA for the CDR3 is TGTGCCACCAACGCGGTGGCGAACACCGGGGAGCTGTTTCTT. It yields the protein CATNAVANTGELFL.